This entry concerns a single T cell receptor beta chain. What it binds is not known. This entry belongs to a study of shared clonotypes between healthy human individuals. Study-level results: For sorted subsets, rarefaction showed incomplete sequencing despite large depth. Non-shared clonotypes were found to have lower generation probabilities than the clonotypes that were shared by all four of the sorted-subset donors.

The CDR3 sequence is 14 residues long. J lost 3 bases, V lost 4 bases, and 5 bases had no gene match. TCRdb's copy holds only in-frame clones and misses some; the assay was immunoSEQ multiplex PCR. Counted here are some 2.1 million clones, approximately 94% occurring once; the ten biggest clones make up 0.85% to 1.3%. Naive CD8 isolation took CD45RO-negative cells positively selected for CCR7 and excluded terminally differentiated effector memory CD45RA+ cells. This receptor was identified in a man aged 18 to 29 in good health. Input material: naive CD8+ T cells sorted from blood. The chain combines TRBV5-3 with TRBJ2-7, with 9 bases that match TRBD1. TRBV5-3 is reported as an ORF; its role is uncertain. This CDR3 reads CARSHRDRDYEQYF. The CDR3 DNA reads TGTGCCAGAAGCCACCGGGACAGGGACTACGAGCAGTACTTC.